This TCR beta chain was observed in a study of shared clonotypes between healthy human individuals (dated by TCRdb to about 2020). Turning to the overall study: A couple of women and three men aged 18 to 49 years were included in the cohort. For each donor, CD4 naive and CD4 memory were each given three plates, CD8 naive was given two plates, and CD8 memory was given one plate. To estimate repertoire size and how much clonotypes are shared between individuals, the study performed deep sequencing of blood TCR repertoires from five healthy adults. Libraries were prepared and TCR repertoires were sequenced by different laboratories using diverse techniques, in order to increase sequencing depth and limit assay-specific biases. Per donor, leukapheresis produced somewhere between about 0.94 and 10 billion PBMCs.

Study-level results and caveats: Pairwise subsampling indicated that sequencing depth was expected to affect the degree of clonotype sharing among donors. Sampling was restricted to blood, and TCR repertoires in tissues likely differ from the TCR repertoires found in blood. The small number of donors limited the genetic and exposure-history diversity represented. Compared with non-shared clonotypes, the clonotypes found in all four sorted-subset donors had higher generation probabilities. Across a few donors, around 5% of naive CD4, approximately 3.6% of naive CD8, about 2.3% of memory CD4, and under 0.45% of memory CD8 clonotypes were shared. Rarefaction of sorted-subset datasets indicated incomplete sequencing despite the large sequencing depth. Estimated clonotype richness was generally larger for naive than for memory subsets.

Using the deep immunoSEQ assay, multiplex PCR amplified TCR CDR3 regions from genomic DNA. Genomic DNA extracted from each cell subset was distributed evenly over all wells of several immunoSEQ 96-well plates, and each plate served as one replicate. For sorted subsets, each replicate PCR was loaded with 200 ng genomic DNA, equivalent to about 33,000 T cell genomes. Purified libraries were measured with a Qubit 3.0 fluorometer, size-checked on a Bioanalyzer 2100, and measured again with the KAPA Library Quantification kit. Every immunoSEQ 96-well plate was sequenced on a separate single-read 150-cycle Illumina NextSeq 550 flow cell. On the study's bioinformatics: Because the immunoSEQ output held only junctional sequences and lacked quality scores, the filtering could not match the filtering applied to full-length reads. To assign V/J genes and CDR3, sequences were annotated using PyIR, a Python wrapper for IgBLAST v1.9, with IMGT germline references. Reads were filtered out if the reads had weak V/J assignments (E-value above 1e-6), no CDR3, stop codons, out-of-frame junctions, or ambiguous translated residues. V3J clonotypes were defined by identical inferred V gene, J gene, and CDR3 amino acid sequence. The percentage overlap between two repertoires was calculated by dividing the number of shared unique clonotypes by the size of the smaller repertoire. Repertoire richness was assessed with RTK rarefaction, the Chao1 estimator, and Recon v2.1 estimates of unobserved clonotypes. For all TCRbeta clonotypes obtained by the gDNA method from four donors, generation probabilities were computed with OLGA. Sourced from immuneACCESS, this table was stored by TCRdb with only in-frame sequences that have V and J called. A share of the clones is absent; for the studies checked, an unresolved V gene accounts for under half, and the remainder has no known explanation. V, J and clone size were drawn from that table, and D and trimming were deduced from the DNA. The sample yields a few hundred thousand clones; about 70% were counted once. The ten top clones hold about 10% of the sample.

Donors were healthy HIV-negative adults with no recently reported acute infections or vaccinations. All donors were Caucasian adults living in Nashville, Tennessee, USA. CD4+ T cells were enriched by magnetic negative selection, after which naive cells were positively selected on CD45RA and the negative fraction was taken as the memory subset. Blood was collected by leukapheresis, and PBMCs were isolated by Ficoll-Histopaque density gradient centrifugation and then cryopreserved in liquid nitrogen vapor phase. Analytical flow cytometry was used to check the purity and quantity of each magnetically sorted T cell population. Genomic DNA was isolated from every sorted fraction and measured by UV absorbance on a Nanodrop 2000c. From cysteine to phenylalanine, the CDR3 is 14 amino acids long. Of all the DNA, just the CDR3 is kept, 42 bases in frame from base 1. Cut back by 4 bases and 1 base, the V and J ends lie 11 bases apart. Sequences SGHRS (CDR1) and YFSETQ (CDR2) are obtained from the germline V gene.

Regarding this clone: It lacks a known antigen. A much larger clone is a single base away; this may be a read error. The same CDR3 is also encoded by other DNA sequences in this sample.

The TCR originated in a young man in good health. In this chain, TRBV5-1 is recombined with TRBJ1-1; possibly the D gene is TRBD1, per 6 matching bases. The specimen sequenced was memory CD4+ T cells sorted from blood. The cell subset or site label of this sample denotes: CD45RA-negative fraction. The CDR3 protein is CASSPGQPNTEAFF. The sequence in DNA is TGCGCCAGCAGCCCGGGACAACCGAACACTGAAGCTTTCTTT.